One and the same sample provided the 20 T cell receptor beta chains below, sequenced in a study of blood T cell repertoires in COVID-19. Produced via immunoSEQ multiplex PCR; TCRdb's table is partial and in-frame only. The sample has around 210,000 clones, over 75% seen once; the top ten hold 4.5% to 5.5%. Specimen: peripheral blood. The receptors derive from a man over 45 with COVID-19, enrolled during active disease.

Details on this clone: The sample holds other DNA sequences that translate to the same CDR3. The rearrangement joins TRBV18 to TRBJ2-7, with 8 bases identical to TRBD1. The CDR3 is made up of 14 amino acids. Trimming at V came to 5 bases and at J to 4 bases, leaving 7 bases not matched to a gene. CDR1 is KGHSH and CDR2 is LQKENI in the germline V gene. CDR3 sequence: CASSSGTGHYEQYF. In DNA, the CDR3 is TGTGCCAGCTCATCCGGGACAGGCCATTACGAGCAGTACTTC.

The rearrangement uses TRBV6-6 and TRBJ1-5, with D hard to call. This CDR3 region has 16 residues. Germline loops: CDR1 MNHNY, CDR2 SVGAGI (reference sequence). Trimming removed 4 bases at V and 0 bases at J, with 13 bases between. The CDR3: CASSLYLSYSNQPQHF. The CDR3 DNA is TGTGCCAGCAGTTTATATCTTTCCTATAGCAATCAGCCCCAGCATTTT.

The chain uses TRBV3-1 (or the pseudogene TRBV3-2) and TRBJ2-3; TRBD2 matches 13 bases. Germline V lookup: CDR1 LGHDT, CDR2 YNNKEL (reference sequence). The V and J ends lost 1 base and 3 bases, in that order; junction bases with no gene match: 7. This CDR3 region has 18 residues. In DNA form, the CDR3 reads TGTGCCAGCAGCCAAGGGACTAGCGGGGGAACACAGACAGATACGCAGTATTTT. Translated, it gives CASSQGTSGGTQTDTQYF.

The chain employs TRBV18 and TRBJ2-7, with 9 bases fitting TRBD1. Germline loops: CDR1 KGHSH, CDR2 LQKENI. The V gene end was trimmed by 4 bases and the J gene end by 0 bases; junction bases not matched to a gene: 10. This CDR3 is built from 17 residues. CDR3: CASSRTGTGLSSYEQYF. The CDR3 DNA reads as TGTGCCAGCTCACGTACCGGGACAGGGCTGAGCTCCTACGAGCAGTACTTC.

This chain connects TRBV27 to TRBJ2-1, with TRBD2 identical over 8 bases. The CDR3 is 15 amino acids. Germline V gene lookup returns CDR1 MNHEY and CDR2 SMNVEV (reference sequence). J gave up 7 bases and V 3 bases, and 8 bases lay outside the gene matches. CDR3 in DNA: TGTGCCAGCAGTTTCTCTAGCGGGCTTTGGAATGAGCAGTTCTTC. Translating gives CASSFSSGLWNEQFF.

V and J are TRBV9 and TRBJ2-3; 8 nucleotides line up with TRBD2. The J segment lost 1 base and the V segment lost 3 bases, leaving 13 bases of the junction unmatched. The CDR3 is 18 amino acids. Germline CDR1 SGDLS, CDR2 YYNGEE. The CDR3 DNA follows: TGTGCCAGCAGCGCCCTAGCGGGTCGGGGGAGCCGCACAGATACGCAGTATTTT. It codes for CASSALAGRGSRTDTQYF.

V and J are TRBV4-3 and TRBJ2-1, with D possibly matching TRBD2 (5 bases). The V and J ends lost 5 bases and 5 bases respectively, with 19 bases between them. CDR1 is LGHNA, CDR2 YSLEER, per germline. The length of the CDR3 is 16 residues. CDR3: CASSSPSLSGNNEQFF. The CDR3 DNA reads TGCGCCAGCAGCTCTCCTAGCCTTTCGGGCAACAATGAGCAGTTCTTC.

This chain links TRBV3-1 (or the pseudogene TRBV3-2) with TRBJ2-7; 7 nucleotides line up with TRBD2. The trim removed 3 bases at V and 3 bases at J, leaving 8 bases unmatched. CDR3 length: 15 amino acids. Looked up from germline, CDR1 is LGHDT and CDR2 is YNNKEL (reference sequence). The CDR3 loop is CASSHLRAGDYEQYF. The CDR3 DNA reads as TGTGCCAGCAGCCACCTCCGGGCGGGGGACTACGAGCAGTACTTC.

This chain connects TRBV7-9 to TRBJ2-7, with a possible D match to TRBD2 (6 bases). Trimming pared 5 bases from V and 6 bases from J, leaving 14 bases between. The CDR3 runs 13 residues. CDR1 and CDR2 (germline): SEHNR, FQNEAQ (reference sequence). The CDR3 coding sequence is TGTGCCAGCAGCCCCATGGGGCGGGGCGAGCAGTACTTC. This encodes CASSPMGRGEQYF.

This chain uses TRBV9 with TRBJ1-2; 8 bases fit TRBD1. V dropped 3 bases and J dropped 0; count of bases not matched to a gene: 4. The CDR3 loop spans 15 amino acids. Germline V lookup: CDR1 SGDLS, CDR2 YYNGEE. CDR3 DNA sequence: TGTGCCAGCAGCGCCCGGGACAGGACTAACTATGGCTACACCTTC. Translated, it gives CASSARDRTNYGYTF.

The gene calls are TRBV5-1 and TRBJ2-7; 7 bases line up with TRBD1. Germline V gives CDR1 SGHRS, CDR2 YFSETQ. Losses at the gene ends were 1 base for V and 7 bases for J; bases not matched to a gene: 2. This CDR3 has 12 residues. The CDR3 protein is CASSLTGVEQYF. For the CDR3, the DNA is TGCGCCAGCAGCTTGACAGGGGTTGAGCAGTACTTC.

The V gene is TRBV5-8, the J gene TRBJ2-4; perhaps TRBD2 as D (6 bases). The CDR3 extends over 16 amino acids. The germline gives CDR1 SGHTS, CDR2 YDEGEE. Trimming shortened V by 4 bases and J by 0 bases, and 14 bases separated the two germline ends. CDR3 loop: CASSPGTHLAKNIQYF. CDR3 coding DNA: TGTGCCAGCAGCCCCGGGACTCATCTAGCCAAAAACATTCAGTACTTC.

The genes are TRBV5-4 and TRBJ2-2; 7 nucleotides align to TRBD1. Per germline, CDR1 SGHNT and CDR2 YYREEE (reference sequence). The CDR3 runs 14 residues. The V gene end was trimmed by 2 bases and the J gene end by 3 bases; junction bases not matched to a gene: 1. The chain's CDR3 is CASSLQGYTGELFF. The CDR3 nucleotides are TGTGCCAGCAGCTTACAGGGGTACACCGGGGAGCTGTTTTTT. Full variable domain (rest looked up from reference TRBV5-4 and TRBJ2-2): ETGVTQSPTHLIKTRGQQVTLRCSSQSGHNTVSWYQQALGQGPQFIFQYYREEENGRGNFPPRFSGLQFPNYSSELNVNALELDDSALYLCASSLQGYTGELFFGEGSRLTVL.

The chain recombines TRBV11-2 with TRBJ1-1; TRBD1 matches at 9 bases. Germline CDR1 is SGHAT and CDR2 is FQNNGV. The CDR3 is made up of 13 amino acids. V was clipped by 7 bases and J by 5 bases; unmatched bases: 5. This CDR3 is CASNHGQGTEAFF. In nucleotides, the CDR3 is TGTGCCAGCAACCACGGACAGGGGACTGAAGCTTTCTTT.

This chain joins TRBV27 and TRBJ1-2; D gene uncertain. V was clipped by 2 bases and J by 4 bases, with 11 bases between them. This CDR3 is 14 amino acids long. Germline V gene sequence: CDR1 MNHEY, CDR2 SMNVEV (reference sequence). CDR3 loop: CASSLLPSFYGYTF. CDR3 nucleotide sequence: TGTGCCAGCAGTTTACTACCGTCATTCTATGGCTACACCTTC.

The chain couples TRBV5-8 to TRBJ2-3, with D possibly matching TRBD1 (6 bases). Germline values: CDR1 SGHTS, CDR2 YDEGEE. The ends were cut back, 2 bases at V and 5 bases at J, with 12 bases in the middle. This CDR3 is 14 amino acids long. The chain's CDR3 is CASSFRQAQDTQYF. CDR3 DNA sequence: TGTGCCAGCAGCTTTAGACAGGCTCAAGATACGCAGTATTTT.

This clone appeared a single time. The chain carries TRBV29-1 and TRBJ1-1, with TRBD1 as a possible D gene (6 bases). Germline V gives CDR1 SQVTM, CDR2 ANQGSEA. With 0 bases removed from V and 1 base from J, the gap between germline ends came to 9 bases. The CDR3 is 14 amino acids. CDR3 in amino acids: CSVEDKGENTEAFF. The CDR3 DNA sequence: TGCAGCGTTGAAGATAAGGGGGAGAACACTGAAGCTTTCTTT.

The chain has TRBV19 and TRBJ2-3; TRBD1 is a possible D gene (6 bases). CDR1 and CDR2 (germline): LNHDA, SQIVND (reference sequence). V shed 1 base and J shed 7 bases, with 12 bases lying between them. This CDR3 contains 14 residues. CDR3 loop: CASSIGTVLNTQYF. As DNA, the CDR3 is TGTGCCAGTAGTATAGGGACAGTTCTGAATACGCAGTATTTT. Together with reference TRBV19 and TRBJ2-3, the CDR3 gives the full variable domain: DGGITQSPKYLFRKEGQNVTLSCEQNLNHDAMYWYRQDPGQGLRLIYYSQIVNDFQKGDIAEGYSVSREKKESFPLTVTSAQKNPTAFYLCASSIGTVLNTQYFGPGTRLTVL.

The V call is TRBV6-5, the J call TRBJ2-4; 7 positions match TRBD1. This CDR3 contains 15 residues. V shed 6 bases and J 7 bases; nucleotides not matched to a gene: 12. Germline CDR1 reads MNHEY; CDR2 reads SVGAGI. The CDR3 region is CASRDRPVVSNIQYF. CDR3 DNA sequence: TGTGCCAGCAGGGACAGGCCGGTTGTTTCGAACATTCAGTACTTC.

The chain links TRBV9 to TRBJ2-1; perhaps TRBD2 as D (6 bases). The CDR3 spans 15 residues. V was pared by 0 bases and J by 9 bases, with 16 bases between. Per germline, CDR1 SGDLS and CDR2 YYNGEE. The CDR3 DNA follows: TGTGCCAGCAGCGTAGGGGGGGAAAGCAGAAGTGAGCAGTTCTTC. Amino acids: CASSVGGESRSEQFF.